The rows below give T cell receptor beta chains drawn from one sample of a study of T-cell memory formation after mild COVID-19. TCRdb passed the 5' RACE reads through MiXCR, listing each CDR3 protein once. The sample records just over 200,000 distinct CDR3 sequences, over 7.5% being singletons. What was sequenced was PBMCs or a T cell subset sorted from them (not recorded which). All receptors come from a man between 18 and 29 years old who had mild COVID-19 (a few samples of this study predate the infection). Cell type and time point are not known. CDR3s include the opening cysteine and the closing phenylalanine or tryptophan. The D gene is left open where the match is weak. Clone size is shown for a subset of rows, as once, few, many or a class of expanded clone.

13	.	TRBJ2-3	TRBV29-1	TRBD1	TGCAGCGTAGGACCGACGACAGGGGATACGCAGTATTTT	CSVGPTTGDTQYF
14	few	TRBJ1-1	TRBV7-2	.	TGTGCCAGCAGCACCTCGGCGGAGAACACTGAAGCTTTCTTT	CASSTSAENTEAFF
15	.	TRBJ1-5	TRBV4-2	.	TGTGCCAGCAGCCAAGATCAACAGTTCAATCAGCCCCAGCATTTT	CASSQDQQFNQPQHF
14	.	TRBJ1-3	TRBV5-1	.	TGCGCCAGCAGCTGGGGGAATTCAGGAAACACCATATATTTT	CASSWGNSGNTIYF
13	many	TRBJ2-7	TRBV5-1	.	TGCGCCAGCAGCTTGACTAGCTCCTACGAGCAGTACTTC	CASSLTSSYEQYF
16	.	TRBJ1-1	TRBV5-5	.	TGTGCCAGCAGCGATCCCGGGACATTTGTGAACACTGAAGCTTTCTTT	CASSDPGTFVNTEAFF
15	.	TRBJ1-2	TRBV7-2	.	TGTGCCAGCAGCTTACGGACAGAAGCTAACTATGGCTACACCTTC	CASSLRTEANYGYTF
13	few	TRBJ1-1	TRBV9	.	TGTGCCAGCAGCCGATATTTGGGCACTGAAGCTTTCTTT	CASSRYLGTEAFF
14	.	TRBJ2-3	TRBV7-2	.	TGTGCCAGCAGCTTCGGACGCGCCACAGATACGCAGTATTTT	CASSFGRATDTQYF
14	many	TRBJ2-2	TRBV5-4	.	TGTGCCAGCAGCCGGGGACTTTGGACCGGGGAGCTGTTTTTT	CASSRGLWTGELFF
15	few	TRBJ1-4	TRBV6-1	.	TGTGCCAGCAGCGCCGCTAGGGGAGGTGTTGAAAAACTGTTTTTT	CASSAARGGVEKLFF
11	many	TRBJ2-2	TRBV5-1	.	TGCGCCAGCATGCAGGGCCGGGAGCTGTTTTTT	CASMQGRELFF
13	few	TRBJ1-5	TRBV21-1	.	TGTGCCAGCAGCAAAGTTGGGACTCAGCCCCAGCATTTT	CASSKVGTQPQHF
15	many	TRBJ1-3	TRBV5-1	.	TGCGCCAGCAGCCAGGCCACAGGGCGGGGAAACACCATATATTTT	CASSQATGRGNTIYF
13	many	TRBJ1-1	TRBV19	.	TGTGCCACCAAGGACAGACAGAACACTGAAGCTTTCTTT	CATKDRQNTEAFF